A selection of T cell receptor beta chains follows, all from one sample in a study of blood T cells in healthy people across ages. TCRdb itself ran the 5' RACE reads through MiXCR, one entry per CDR3 protein. The sample contains over a million distinct CDR3 sequences, 55% to 75% of which appear only once. The specimen was blood. The receptors here all came from a man in his late teens or twenties in good health. CDR3s include the opening cysteine and the closing phenylalanine or tryptophan. A D gene is named only where the DNA matches it firmly. Size is omitted from some rows. Given values are once, few, many or a class for expanded clones.

V	D	size	J	DNA	CDR3
TRBV4-1	TRBD1	NA	TRBJ2-1	TGCGCCAGCAGCCAAGATAGAGGGACAGTCTCAGGGAATGAGCAGTTCTTC	CASSQDRGTVSGNEQFF
TRBV4-1	NA	NA	TRBJ1-2	TGCGCCAGCAGCCCCTCCGCGGGGGCCTATGGCTACACCTTC	CASSPSAGAYGYTF
TRBV10-3	NA	once	TRBJ1-5	TGTGCCATCAGCGATGATAGTTGGGGGAATCAGCCCCAGCATTTT	CAISDDSWGNQPQHF
TRBV4-1	TRBD2	NA	TRBJ2-7	TGCGCCAGCAGCCATCGGAACGGACTAGCGGGGGGCAACTTTAACTACGAGCAGTACTTC	CASSHRNGLAGGNFNYEQYF
TRBV28	NA	NA	TRBJ1-1	TGTGCCAACAGTTTCCCTGGACAGAAGATTAACACTGAAGCTTTCTTT	CANSFPGQKINTEAFF
TRBV6-6	NA	NA	TRBJ1-4	TGTGCCAGCAGTCGACCGACCGCCTCGGAGGATGAAAAACTGTTTTTT	CASSRPTASEDEKLFF
TRBV18	TRBD1	NA	TRBJ1-1	TGTGCCGGCTCACCACTGGGCGGGACAGACACTGAAGCTTTCTTT	CAGSPLGGTDTEAFF
TRBV5-1	NA	NA	TRBJ1-1	TGCGCCAGCAGCTTTCTCGACGGAGACACTGAAGCTTTCTTT	CASSFLDGDTEAFF
TRBV6-5	TRBD2	NA	TRBJ2-1	TGTGCCAGCAGGATGGGACTAGCGAGCTACAATGAGCAGTTCTTC	CASRMGLASYNEQFF
TRBV29-1	TRBD2	NA	TRBJ2-7	TGCAGCGTTGCCAAGCGGGGGGACTACGAGCAGTACTTC	CSVAKRGDYEQYF
TRBV29-1	NA	NA	TRBJ2-5	TGCAGCGTCCTCAGGGATTGGGAGACCCAGTACTTC	CSVLRDWETQYF
TRBV6-2/TRBV6-3	NA	NA	TRBJ2-7	TGTGCCAGCAGTTACACGGAACTGCCCTACGAGCAGTACTTC	CASSYTELPYEQYF
TRBV20-1	TRBD2	NA	TRBJ2-3	TGCAGTGCTAGCGGGAGGTCCGATACGCAGTATTTT	CSASGRSDTQYF
TRBV7-2	NA	few	TRBJ2-3	TGTGCCAGCAGCTCCAGACAGGGTGGGACTAGCACAGATACGCAGTATTTT	CASSSRQGGTSTDTQYF
TRBV21-1	NA	NA	TRBJ2-2	TGTGCCAGCAGTTACAGGGTCGACGGGGAGCTGTTTTTT	CASSYRVDGELFF
TRBV12-3/TRBV12-4	NA	NA	TRBJ2-3	TGTGCCAGCAGTTTCCTCGGGACCAAATACCCGACCACAGATACGCAGTATTTT	CASSFLGTKYPTTDTQYF
TRBV7-6	NA	NA	TRBJ2-4	TGTGCCAGCAGCTTAGGGCCCCACAGAGGTCTAGCCAAAAACATTCAGTACTTC	CASSLGPHRGLAKNIQYF
TRBV20-1	NA	NA	TRBJ2-1	TGCAGTGGCGGACTGGATAATGAGCAGTTCTTC	CSGGLDNEQFF
TRBV7-2	TRBD2	NA	TRBJ2-2	TGTGCCAGCAGCAGCGGGGGGCCTACGACCGGGGAGCTGTTTTTT	CASSSGGPTTGELFF
TRBV5-6	NA	NA	TRBJ1-1	TGTGCCAGCAGCTGGGGGACGGGAACTCGGGGGAACACTGAAGCTTTCTTT	CASSWGTGTRGNTEAFF
TRBV5-1	NA	NA	TRBJ2-7	TGCGCCAGCAGCTTGCTAGACCCGGGATTATACGAGCAGTACTTC	CASSLLDPGLYEQYF
TRBV20-1	NA	few	TRBJ2-1	TGCAGTGCTATTCCCATTTACAATGAGCAGTTCTTC	CSAIPIYNEQFF
TRBV20-1	NA	NA	TRBJ2-6	TGCAGTGCTCTCCAGAGCTCTGGGGCCAACGTCCTGACTTTC	CSALQSSGANVLTF
TRBV4-1	TRBD1	NA	TRBJ2-7	TGCGCCAGCAGCCAACCAGACAGGGGCGAGCAGTACTTC	CASSQPDRGEQYF
TRBV2	NA	NA	TRBJ1-2	TGTGCCAGCAGTACAACCACAGTGGGTATTGACTATGGCTACACCTTC	CASSTTTVGIDYGYTF
TRBV29-1	NA	NA	TRBJ2-7	TGCAGCGTTGAAAGGCGTCAGGGGTATTACGAGCAGTACTTC	CSVERRQGYYEQYF
TRBV21-1	NA	NA	TRBJ2-3	NA	CASSKVASGAAYQSTDTQYF
TRBV5-1	NA	NA	TRBJ2-5	TGCGCCGGCAGCTTGGAGGCGGGGACGAACCAAGAGACCCAGTACTTC	CAGSLEAGTNQETQYF
TRBV6-5	NA	few	TRBJ1-2	TGTGCCAGCAGGGCTGGGGATTATGGCTACACCTTC	CASRAGDYGYTF
TRBV20-1	TRBD2	NA	TRBJ2-3	TGCAGTGCTCGCCAAGCCCGGGGTAGCGGGGGGAAAAGCACAGATACGCAGTATTTT	CSARQARGSGGKSTDTQYF
TRBV4-1	TRBD2	NA	TRBJ2-3	TGCGCCAGCAGCCAAGATGGAAGCGGGGGTCCGGTAGATACGCAGTATTTT	CASSQDGSGGPVDTQYF
TRBV29-1	NA	NA	TRBJ1-2	TGCAGCGTCCCGGGACTAAGGGACTATGGCTACACCTTC	CSVPGLRDYGYTF
TRBV29-1	NA	NA	TRBJ2-2	TGCAGCGTGCCGGACAGTAACACCGGGGAGCTGTTTTTT	CSVPDSNTGELFF
TRBV4-2	NA	NA	TRBJ2-7	TGTGCCAGCAGCCAAGTAAGAGGTGCGGCTTACTACGAGCAGTACTTC	CASSQVRGAAYYEQYF
TRBV11-2	NA	NA	TRBJ2-1	TGTGCCAGCAGCTTAGTAGCTCTAGCCGGCAATGAGCAGTTCTTC	CASSLVALAGNEQFF
TRBV6-5	NA	few	TRBJ2-7	TGTGCCAGCAGTTACCCTATTCGAGGAGGGGACAGATCCTACGAGCAGTACTTC	CASSYPIRGGDRSYEQYF
TRBV24-1	NA	NA	TRBJ2-2	TGTGCCACCAGTGGGATACAGCCATACACCGGGGAGCTGTTTTTT	CATSGIQPYTGELFF
TRBV24-1	TRBD2	few	TRBJ2-6	TGTGCCACCAGTGATCCGGACGCAGGGAGGGGAGCTGGGGCCAACGTCCTGACTTTC	CATSDPDAGRGAGANVLTF
TRBV2	NA	NA	TRBJ2-7	TGTGCCAGCAGTGGGGTGGTATCCCCCTACGAGCAGTACTTC	CASSGVVSPYEQYF
TRBV5-1	NA	NA	TRBJ1-6	TGCGCCAGCAGCTTGGAGTACCGGAGCTCCTATAATTCACCCCTCCACTTT	CASSLEYRSSYNSPLHF
TRBV11-2	NA	NA	TRBJ1-6	TGTGCCAGCAGACGAACAGGGAGCTCCTATAATTCACCCCTCCACTTT	CASRRTGSSYNSPLHF
TRBV20-1	TRBD1	NA	TRBJ2-4	TGCAGTGCTAGGACAGGGGGGGCCAAAAACATTCAGTACTTC	CSARTGGAKNIQYF
TRBV4-1	NA	NA	TRBJ1-5	TGCGCCAGCAGCCAACTTGGCCCCGGGTGGAATCAGCCCCAGCATTTT	CASSQLGPGWNQPQHF
TRBV7-9	NA	NA	TRBJ1-2	TGTGCCAGCAGATTTACAGGTTATGGCTACACCTTC	CASRFTGYGYTF
TRBV20-1	TRBD1	NA	TRBJ2-3	TGCAGTGCTAGAGACCAAGTTTCGCGACAGGGGATCACAGATACGCAGTATTTT	CSARDQVSRQGITDTQYF